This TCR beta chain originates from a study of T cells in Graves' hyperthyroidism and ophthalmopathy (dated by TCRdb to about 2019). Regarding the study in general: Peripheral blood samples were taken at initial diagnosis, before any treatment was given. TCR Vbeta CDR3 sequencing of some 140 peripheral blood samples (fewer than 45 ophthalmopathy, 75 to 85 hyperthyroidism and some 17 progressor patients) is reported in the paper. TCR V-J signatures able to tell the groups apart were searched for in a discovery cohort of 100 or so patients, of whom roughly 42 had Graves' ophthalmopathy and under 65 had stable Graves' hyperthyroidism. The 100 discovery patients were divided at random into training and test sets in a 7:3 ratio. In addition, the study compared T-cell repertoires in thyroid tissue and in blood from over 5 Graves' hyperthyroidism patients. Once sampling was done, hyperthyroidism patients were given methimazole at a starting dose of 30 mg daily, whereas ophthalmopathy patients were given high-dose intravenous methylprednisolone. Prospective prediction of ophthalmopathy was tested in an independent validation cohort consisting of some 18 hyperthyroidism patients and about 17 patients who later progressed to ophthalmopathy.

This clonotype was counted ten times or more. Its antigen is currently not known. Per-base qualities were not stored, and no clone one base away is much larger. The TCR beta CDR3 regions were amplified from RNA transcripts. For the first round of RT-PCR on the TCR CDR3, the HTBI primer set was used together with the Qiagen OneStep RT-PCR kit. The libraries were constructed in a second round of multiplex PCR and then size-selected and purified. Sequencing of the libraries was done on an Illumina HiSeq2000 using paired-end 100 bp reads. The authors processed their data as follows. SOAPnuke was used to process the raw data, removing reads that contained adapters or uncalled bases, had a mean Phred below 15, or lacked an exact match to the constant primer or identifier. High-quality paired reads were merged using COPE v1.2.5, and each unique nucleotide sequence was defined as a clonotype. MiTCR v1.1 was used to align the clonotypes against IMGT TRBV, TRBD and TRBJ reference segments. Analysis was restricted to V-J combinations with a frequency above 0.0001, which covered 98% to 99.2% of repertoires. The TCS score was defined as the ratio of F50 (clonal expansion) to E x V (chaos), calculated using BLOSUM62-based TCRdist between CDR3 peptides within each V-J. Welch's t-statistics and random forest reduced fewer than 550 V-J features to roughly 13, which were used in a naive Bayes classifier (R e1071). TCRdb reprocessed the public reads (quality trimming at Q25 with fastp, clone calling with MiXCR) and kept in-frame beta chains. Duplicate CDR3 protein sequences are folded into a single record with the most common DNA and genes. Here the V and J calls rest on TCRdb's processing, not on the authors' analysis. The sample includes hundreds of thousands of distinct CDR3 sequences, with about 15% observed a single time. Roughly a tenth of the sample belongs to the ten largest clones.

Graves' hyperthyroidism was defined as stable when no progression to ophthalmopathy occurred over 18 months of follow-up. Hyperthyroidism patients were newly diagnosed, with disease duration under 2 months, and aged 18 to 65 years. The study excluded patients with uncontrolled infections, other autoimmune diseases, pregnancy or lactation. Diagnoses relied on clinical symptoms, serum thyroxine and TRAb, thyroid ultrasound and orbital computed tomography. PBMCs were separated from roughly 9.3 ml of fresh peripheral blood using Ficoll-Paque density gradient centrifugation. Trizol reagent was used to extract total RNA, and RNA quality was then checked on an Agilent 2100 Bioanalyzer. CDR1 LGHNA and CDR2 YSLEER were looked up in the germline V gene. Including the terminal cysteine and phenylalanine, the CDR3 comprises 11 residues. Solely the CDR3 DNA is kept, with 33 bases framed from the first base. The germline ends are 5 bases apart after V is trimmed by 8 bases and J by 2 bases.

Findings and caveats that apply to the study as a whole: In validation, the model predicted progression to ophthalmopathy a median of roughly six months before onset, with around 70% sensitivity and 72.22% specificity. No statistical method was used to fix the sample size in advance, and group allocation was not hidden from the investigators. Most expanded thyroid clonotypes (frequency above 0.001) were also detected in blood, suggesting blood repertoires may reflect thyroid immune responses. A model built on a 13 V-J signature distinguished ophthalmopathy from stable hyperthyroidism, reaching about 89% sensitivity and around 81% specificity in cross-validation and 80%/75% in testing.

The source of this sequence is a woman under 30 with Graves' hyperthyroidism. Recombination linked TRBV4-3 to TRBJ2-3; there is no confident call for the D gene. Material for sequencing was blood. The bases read TGCGCCAGCGGGTTCACAGATACGCAGTATTTT. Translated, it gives CASGFTDTQYF.